This TCR beta chain comes out of a study of Graves' ophthalmopathy and Graves' hyperthyroidism. Study-wide background: Specimen type is peripheral blood, obtained at initial diagnosis before any treatment.

The authors isolated PBMCs from around 10 ml of fresh peripheral blood. Ten or more counts support this clonotype. Antigen unknown. The TCR beta CDR3 regions underwent amplification from RNA transcripts. HTBI primers primed a first-round RT-PCR, and a second-round multiplex PCR followed. TCRdb re-called the multiplex PCR reads with MiXCR, one entry per CDR3 protein. The data hold over 150,000 distinct CDR3 sequences, with less than 45% observed a single time. Study-wide findings and caveats: A model built from 13 signatures distinguished ophthalmopathy from stable hyperthyroidism with 87.88% sensitivity and 81.08% specificity.

J gave up 10 bases and V 2 bases, and 10 bases lay outside the gene matches. CDR3 size: 16 residues. CDR1 is SGHTA, CDR2 FQGNSA, per germline. The specimen was peripheral blood. The sequence came from a woman aged 40 to 50 with Graves' ophthalmopathy. The rearrangement links TRBV7-2 to TRBJ1-6, with TRBD1 matching over 8 bases. The CDR3 DNA reads TGTGCCAGCAGCTTAACCGTCACAGGGGGTGGATCACCCCTCCACTTT. Amino acid sequence: CASSLTVTGGGSPLHF. The entire variable domain, with the rest obtained from reference TRBV7-2 and TRBJ1-6, is as follows: GAGVSQSPSNKVTEKGKDVELRCDPISGHTALYWYRQSLGQGLEFLIYFQGNSAPDKSGLPSDRFSAERTGGSVSTLTIQRTQQEDSAVYLCASSLTVTGGGSPLHFGNGTRLTVT.